This T cell receptor (beta chain) is drawn from a study of T cell responses to AZD1222 COVID-19 vaccine. V gave up 6 bases and J gave up 1 base; unmatched junction bases: 4. The germline V gene encodes CDR1 MDHEN and CDR2 SYDVKM. The CDR3 is 14 residues long. The method was immunoSEQ multiplex PCR; TCRdb's version includes in-frame clones alone and lacks a portion of them. The sample holds 100,000 to 120,000 clones, 85% to 90% seen once. This chain connects TRBV28 to TRBJ2-3; TRBD2 agrees at 7 bases. The sequence derives from an adult who received the AZD1222 COVID-19 vaccine. The sequences come from peripheral blood, collected 28 days after the second AZD1222 dose. CDR3 nucleotides: TGTGCCAGCAGAGCGGGAACAGGCACAGATACGCAGTATTTT. Translation: CASRAGTGTDTQYF.